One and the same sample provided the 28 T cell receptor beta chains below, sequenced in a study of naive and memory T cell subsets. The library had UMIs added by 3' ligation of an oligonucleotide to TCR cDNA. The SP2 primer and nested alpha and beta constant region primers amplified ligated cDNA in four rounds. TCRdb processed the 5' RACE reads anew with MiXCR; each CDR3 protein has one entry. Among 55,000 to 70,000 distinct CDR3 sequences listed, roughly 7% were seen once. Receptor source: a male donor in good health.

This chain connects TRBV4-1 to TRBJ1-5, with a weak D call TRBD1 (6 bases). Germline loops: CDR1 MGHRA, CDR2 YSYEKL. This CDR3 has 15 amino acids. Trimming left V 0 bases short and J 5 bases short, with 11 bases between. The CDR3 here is CASSQEQGMDQPQHF. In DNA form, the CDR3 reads TGCGCCAGCAGCCAAGAACAGGGAATGGATCAGCCCCAGCATTTT.

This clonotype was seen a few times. In DNA form, the CDR3 reads TGTGCCAGCAGTCCAACAGGGGAGGACTATGGCTACACCTTC. Translated: CASSPTGEDYGYTF. The chain combines TRBV2 with TRBJ1-2; 7 bases fit TRBD1. Per germline, CDR1 SNHLY and CDR2 FYNNEI. The CDR3 length is 14 residues. The junction had 6 bases not matched to a gene; V was cut back by 5 bases and J by 3 bases.

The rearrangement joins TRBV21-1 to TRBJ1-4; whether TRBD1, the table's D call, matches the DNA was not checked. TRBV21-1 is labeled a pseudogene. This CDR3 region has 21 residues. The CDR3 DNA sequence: TGTGCCAGCAGCAAATCCCAGAGTGGGTCTGAGGGGCATGCAACTAATGAAAAACTGTTTTTT. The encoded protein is CASSKSQSGSEGHATNEKLFF.

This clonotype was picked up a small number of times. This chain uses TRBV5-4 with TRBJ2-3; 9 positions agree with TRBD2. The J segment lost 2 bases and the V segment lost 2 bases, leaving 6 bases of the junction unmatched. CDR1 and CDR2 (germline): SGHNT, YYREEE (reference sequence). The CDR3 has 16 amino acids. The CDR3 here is CASSLAGGLLTDTQYF. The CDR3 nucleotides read TGTGCCAGCAGCTTAGCGGGGGGCCTACTCACAGATACGCAGTATTTT.

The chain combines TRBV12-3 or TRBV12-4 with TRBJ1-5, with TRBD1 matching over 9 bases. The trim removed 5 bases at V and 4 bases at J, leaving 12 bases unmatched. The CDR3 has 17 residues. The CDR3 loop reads CASSLGGTGLVNQPQHF. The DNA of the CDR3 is TGTGCCAGCAGTCTTGGGGGGACAGGGCTGGTAAATCAGCCCCAGCATTTT.

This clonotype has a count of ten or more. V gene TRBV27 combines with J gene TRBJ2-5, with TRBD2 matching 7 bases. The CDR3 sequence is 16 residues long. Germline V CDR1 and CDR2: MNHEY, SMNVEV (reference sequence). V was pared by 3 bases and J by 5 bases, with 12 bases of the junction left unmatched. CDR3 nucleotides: TGTGCCAGCAGTTTCTCCGGGACTACCGTTTTTGAGACCCAGTACTTC. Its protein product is CASSFSGTTVFETQYF.

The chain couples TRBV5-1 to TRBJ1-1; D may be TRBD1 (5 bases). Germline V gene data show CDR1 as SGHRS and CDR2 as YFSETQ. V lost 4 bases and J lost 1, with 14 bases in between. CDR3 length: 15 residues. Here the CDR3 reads CASSPPGRGNTEAFF. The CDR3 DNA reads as TGCGCCAGCAGCCCCCCAGGGCGAGGGAACACTGAAGCTTTCTTT.

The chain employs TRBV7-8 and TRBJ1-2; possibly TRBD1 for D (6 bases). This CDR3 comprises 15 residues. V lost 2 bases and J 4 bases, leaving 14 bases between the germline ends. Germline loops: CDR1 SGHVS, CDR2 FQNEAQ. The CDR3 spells CASSLWGPNAYGYTF. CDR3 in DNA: TGTGCCAGCAGCTTATGGGGGCCCAACGCCTATGGCTACACCTTC.

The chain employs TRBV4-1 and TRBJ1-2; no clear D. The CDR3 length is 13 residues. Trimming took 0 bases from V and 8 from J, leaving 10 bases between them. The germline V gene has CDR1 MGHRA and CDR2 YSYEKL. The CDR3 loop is CASSQDFRLGYTF. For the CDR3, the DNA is TGCGCCAGCAGCCAAGATTTCCGCCTAGGCTACACCTTC.

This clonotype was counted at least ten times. CDR3 sequence (DNA): TGTGCCAGCTCGAGGGAGGACACCATATATTTT. Its protein is CASSREDTIYF. This chain links TRBV7-8 with TRBJ1-3; no clear D. The ends were cut back, 8 bases at V and 8 bases at J, with 10 bases in the middle. From germline, CDR1 is SGHVS and CDR2 FQNEAQ. This CDR3 region has 11 residues. The full variable domain, completed using reference TRBV7-8 and TRBJ1-3, is GAGVSQSPRYKVAKRGQDVALRCDPISGHVSLFWYQQALGQGPEFLTYFQNEAQLDKSGLPSDRFFAERPEGSVSTLKIQRTQQEDSAVYLCASSREDTIYFGEGSWLTVV.

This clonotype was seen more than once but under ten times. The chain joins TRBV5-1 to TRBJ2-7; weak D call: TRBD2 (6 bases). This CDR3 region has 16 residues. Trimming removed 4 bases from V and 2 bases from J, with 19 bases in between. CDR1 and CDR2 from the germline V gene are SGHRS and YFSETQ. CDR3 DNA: TGCGCCAGCAGCCCCTGGGTCGGGCGGGAAGCCTACGAGCAGTACTTC. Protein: CASSPWVGREAYEQYF.

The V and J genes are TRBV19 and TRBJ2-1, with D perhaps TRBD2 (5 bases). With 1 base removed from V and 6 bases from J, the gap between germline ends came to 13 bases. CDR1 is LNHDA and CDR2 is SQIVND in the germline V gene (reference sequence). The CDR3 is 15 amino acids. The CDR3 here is CASSIVASPFNEQFF. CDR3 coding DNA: TGTGCCAGTAGTATAGTAGCTAGCCCTTTCAATGAGCAGTTCTTC.

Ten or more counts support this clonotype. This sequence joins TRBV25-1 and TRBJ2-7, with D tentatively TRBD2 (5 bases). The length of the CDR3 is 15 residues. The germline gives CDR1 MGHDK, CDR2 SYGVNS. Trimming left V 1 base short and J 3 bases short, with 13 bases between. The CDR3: CASSESNSGVYEQYF. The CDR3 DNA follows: TGTGCCAGCAGTGAATCTAACAGCGGAGTCTACGAGCAGTACTTC.

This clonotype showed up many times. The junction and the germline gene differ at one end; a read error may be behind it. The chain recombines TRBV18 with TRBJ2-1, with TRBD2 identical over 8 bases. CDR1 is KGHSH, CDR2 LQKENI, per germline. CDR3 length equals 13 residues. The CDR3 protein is CASSPTSQLAEVF. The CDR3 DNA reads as TGTGCCAGCTCACCTACCTCACAACTAGCGGAGGTTTTC.

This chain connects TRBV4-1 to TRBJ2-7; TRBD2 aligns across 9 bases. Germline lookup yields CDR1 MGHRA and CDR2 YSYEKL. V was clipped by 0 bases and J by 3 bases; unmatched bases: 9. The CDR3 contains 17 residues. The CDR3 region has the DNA TGCGCCAGCAGCCAAGATCCGACTAGCGGCAACTTCTACGAGCAGTACTTC. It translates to CASSQDPTSGNFYEQYF.

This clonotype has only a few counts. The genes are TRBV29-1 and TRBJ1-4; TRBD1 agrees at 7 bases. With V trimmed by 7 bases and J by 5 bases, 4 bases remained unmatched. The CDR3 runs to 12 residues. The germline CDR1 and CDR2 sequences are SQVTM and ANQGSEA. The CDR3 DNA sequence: TGCAGCGGGGGACAGAGCAATGAAAAACTGTTTTTT. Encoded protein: CSGGQSNEKLFF.

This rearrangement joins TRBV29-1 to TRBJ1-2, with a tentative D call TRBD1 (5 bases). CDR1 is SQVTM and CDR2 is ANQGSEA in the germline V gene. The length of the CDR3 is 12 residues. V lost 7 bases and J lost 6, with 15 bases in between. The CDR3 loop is CSGGIVSDGYTF. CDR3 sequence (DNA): TGCAGCGGGGGCATTGTTTCTGATGGCTACACCTTC.

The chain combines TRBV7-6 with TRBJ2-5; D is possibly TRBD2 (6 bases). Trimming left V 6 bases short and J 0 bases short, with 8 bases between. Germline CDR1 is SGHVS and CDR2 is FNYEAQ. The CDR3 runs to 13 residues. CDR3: CASRKRDQETQYF. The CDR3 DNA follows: TGTGCCAGCAGGAAGCGGGACCAAGAGACCCAGTACTTC.

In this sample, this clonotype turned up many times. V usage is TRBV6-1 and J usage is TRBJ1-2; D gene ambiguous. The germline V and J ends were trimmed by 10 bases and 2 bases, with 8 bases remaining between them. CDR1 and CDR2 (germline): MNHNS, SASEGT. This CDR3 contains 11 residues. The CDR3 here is CATFWNYGYTF. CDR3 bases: TGTGCCACGTTCTGGAACTATGGCTACACCTTC.

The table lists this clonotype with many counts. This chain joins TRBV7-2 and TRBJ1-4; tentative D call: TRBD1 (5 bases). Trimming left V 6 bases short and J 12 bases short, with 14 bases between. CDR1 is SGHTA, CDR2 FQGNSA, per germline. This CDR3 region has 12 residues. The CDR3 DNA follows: TGTGCCAGCAGGTCCTGGGACGGAGAACTGTTTTTT. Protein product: CASRSWDGELFF.

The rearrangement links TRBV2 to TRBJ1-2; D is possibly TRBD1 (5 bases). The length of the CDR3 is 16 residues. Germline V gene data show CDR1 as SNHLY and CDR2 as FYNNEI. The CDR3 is CGQQAKDTSPNYGYTF. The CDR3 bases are TGTGGCCAGCAGGCCAAGGACACCTCCCCTAACTATGGCTACACCTTC.

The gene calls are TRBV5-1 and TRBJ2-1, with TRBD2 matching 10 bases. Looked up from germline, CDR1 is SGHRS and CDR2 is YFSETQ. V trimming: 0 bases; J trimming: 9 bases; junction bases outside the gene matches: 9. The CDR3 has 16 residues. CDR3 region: CASSLVGLAGVPEQFF. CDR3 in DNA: TGCGCCAGCAGCTTGGTAGGGCTAGCGGGAGTACCTGAGCAGTTCTTC.

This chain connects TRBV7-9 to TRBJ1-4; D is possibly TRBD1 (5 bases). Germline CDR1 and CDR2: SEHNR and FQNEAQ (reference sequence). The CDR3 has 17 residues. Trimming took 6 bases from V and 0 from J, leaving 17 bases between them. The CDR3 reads CASSFMFGASTNEKLFF. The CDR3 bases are TGTGCCAGCAGTTTCATGTTCGGGGCGTCAACTAATGAAAAACTGTTTTTT. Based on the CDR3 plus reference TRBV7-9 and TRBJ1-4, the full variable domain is DTGVSQNPRHKITKRGQNVTFRCDPISEHNRLYWYRQTLGQGPEFLTYFQNEAQLEKSRLLSDRFSAERPKGSFSTLEIQRTEQGDSAMYLCASSFMFGASTNEKLFFGSGTQLSVL.

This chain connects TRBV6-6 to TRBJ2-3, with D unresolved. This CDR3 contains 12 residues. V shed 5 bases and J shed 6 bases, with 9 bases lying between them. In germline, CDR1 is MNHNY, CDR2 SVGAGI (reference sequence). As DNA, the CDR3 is TGTGCCAGCAGTCCGTTAGGGGATACGCAGTATTTT. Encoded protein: CASSPLGDTQYF.

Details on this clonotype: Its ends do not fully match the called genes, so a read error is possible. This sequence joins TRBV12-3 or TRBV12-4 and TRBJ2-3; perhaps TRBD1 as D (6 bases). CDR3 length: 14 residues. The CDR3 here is CAGSPWDTTDTQYF. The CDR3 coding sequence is TGTGCCGGCAGTCCGTGGGACACCACAGATACGCAGTATTTT.

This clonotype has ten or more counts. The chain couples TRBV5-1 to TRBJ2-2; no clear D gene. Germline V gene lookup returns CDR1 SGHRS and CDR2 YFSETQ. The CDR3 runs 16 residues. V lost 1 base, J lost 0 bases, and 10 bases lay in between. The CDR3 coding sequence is TGCGCCAGCAGCTTGCGAACACTAACGAACACCGGGGAGCTGTTTTTT. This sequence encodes CASSLRTLTNTGELFF.

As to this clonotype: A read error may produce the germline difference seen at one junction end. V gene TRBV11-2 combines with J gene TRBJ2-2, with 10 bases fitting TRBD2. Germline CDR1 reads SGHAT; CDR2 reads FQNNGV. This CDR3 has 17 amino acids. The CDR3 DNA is TGTGCCAGCAGCTCTTTAGCGGGAGGCCCGAACCCCGGGGAGCTGTTTTTT. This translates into CASSSLAGGPNPGELFF.

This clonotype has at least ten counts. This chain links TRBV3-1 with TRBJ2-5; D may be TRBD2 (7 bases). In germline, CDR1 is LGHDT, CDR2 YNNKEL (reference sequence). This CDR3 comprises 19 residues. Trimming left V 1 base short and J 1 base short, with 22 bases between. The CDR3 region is CASSQAWRGPSRSQETQYF. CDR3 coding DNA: TGTGCCAGCAGCCAAGCTTGGCGGGGGCCCTCCCGTTCCCAAGAGACCCAGTACTTC.